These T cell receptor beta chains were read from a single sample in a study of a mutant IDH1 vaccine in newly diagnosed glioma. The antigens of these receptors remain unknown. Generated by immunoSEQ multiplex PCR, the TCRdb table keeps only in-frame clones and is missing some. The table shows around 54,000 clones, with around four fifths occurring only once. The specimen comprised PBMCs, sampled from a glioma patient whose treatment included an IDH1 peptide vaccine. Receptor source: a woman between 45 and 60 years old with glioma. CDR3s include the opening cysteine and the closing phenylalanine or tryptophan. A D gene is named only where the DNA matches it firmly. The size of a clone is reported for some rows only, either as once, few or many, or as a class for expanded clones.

CDR3: CASSPGTAPTYEQYF
DNA: TGTGCCAGCAGCCCCGGGACAGCCCCAACCTACGAGCAGTACTTC
length: 15
size: -
D: TRBD1
J: TRBJ2-7
V: TRBV11-1

CDR3: CASRNEKANTQYF
DNA: TGTGCCAGCCGAAACGAAAAGGCCAATACGCAGTATTTT
length: 13
size: -
D: -
J: TRBJ2-3
V: TRBV6-5

CDR3: CASSLGTGGKDTQYF
DNA: TGCGCCAGCAGCTTGGGGACGGGGGGGAAGGATACGCAGTATTTT
length: 15
size: -
D: TRBD2
J: TRBJ2-3
V: TRBV5-1

CDR3: CASSQGGLASTDTQYF
DNA: TGCGCCAGCAGCCAAGGAGGACTAGCGAGCACAGATACGCAGTATTTT
length: 16
size: -
D: TRBD2
J: TRBJ2-3
V: TRBV4-1

CDR3: CIGTDGEKLFF
DNA: TGCATCGGTACCGATGGTGAAAAACTGTTTTTT
length: 11
size: few
D: -
J: TRBJ1-4
V: TRBV20-1

CDR3: CASSVGAFDNEQFF
DNA: TGTGCCAGCAGTGTGGGGGCCTTCGATAATGAGCAGTTCTTC
length: 14
size: -
D: -
J: TRBJ2-1
V: TRBV6-1

CDR3: CASSLGGGPRADTQYF
DNA: TGCGCCAGCAGCTTGGGTGGGGGGCCTCGGGCAGATACGCAGTATTTT
length: 16
size: -
D: -
J: TRBJ2-3
V: TRBV5-1

CDR3: CASSLDPLVAGDLTDTQYF
DNA: TGTGCCAGCAGTTTGGATCCCCTGGTAGCGGGGGATCTCACAGATACGCAGTATTTT
length: 19
size: -
D: TRBD2
J: TRBJ2-3
V: TRBV27

CDR3: CASSYGQSEQYF
DNA: TGCGCCAGCAGCTACGGACAGAGCGAGCAGTACTTC
length: 12
size: -
D: -
J: TRBJ2-7
V: TRBV5-1

CDR3: CASRGQGQISTDTQYF
DNA: TGTGCCAGCAGAGGGCAGGGACAAATTAGCACAGATACGCAGTATTTT
length: 16
size: once
D: -
J: TRBJ2-3
V: TRBV27

CDR3: CASSLGVDRGGTEAFF
DNA: TGCGCCAGCAGCTTGGGGGTAGACAGGGGAGGCACTGAAGCTTTCTTT
length: 16
size: few
D: TRBD1
J: TRBJ1-1
V: TRBV5-1

CDR3: CASSKGNRGPLNGYTF
DNA: TGTGCCAGCAGCAAAGGGAACAGGGGGCCGCTCAATGGCTACACCTTC
length: 16
size: -
D: -
J: TRBJ1-2
V: TRBV21-1

CDR3: CAWSLKGGQQAFF
DNA: TGTGCCTGGAGCCTCAAGGGGGGACAGCAAGCTTTCTTT
length: 13
size: -
D: TRBD1
J: TRBJ1-1
V: TRBV30

CDR3: CASDPLGGEKLFF
DNA: TGTGCCAGCGACCCTTTGGGTGGTGAAAAACTGTTTTTT
length: 13
size: -
D: -
J: TRBJ1-4
V: TRBV2

CDR3: CASTLDRMNEKLFF
DNA: TGTGCCAGCACTTTGGACAGGATGAATGAAAAACTGTTTTTT
length: 14
size: -
D: TRBD1
J: TRBJ1-4
V: TRBV2

CDR3: CASSPGQAKETQYF
DNA: TGCGCCAGCAGCCCCGGCCAGGCTAAAGAGACCCAGTACTTC
length: 14
size: -
D: -
J: TRBJ2-5
V: TRBV4-1

CDR3: CASSSPTGTSSYEQYF
DNA: TGTGCCAGCAGCTCCCCGACCGGGACTAGCAGCTACGAGCAGTACTTC
length: 16
size: -
D: TRBD2
J: TRBJ2-7
V: TRBV7-8

CDR3: CASSQRGPANEKLFF
DNA: TGTGCCAGCAGCCAGCGGGGACCCGCAAATGAAAAACTGTTTTTT
length: 15
size: -
D: -
J: TRBJ1-4
V: TRBV5-4

CDR3: CASSLGDPGTSGAFF
DNA: TGTGCCAGCAGCCTGGGTGATCCGGGGACTTCTGGAGCTTTCTTT
length: 15
size: -
D: -
J: TRBJ1-1
V: TRBV7-9

CDR3: CASSFMTGSNEKLFF
DNA: TGTGCCAGCAGTTTCATGACAGGGTCGAATGAAAAACTGTTTTTT
length: 15
size: -
D: TRBD1
J: TRBJ1-4
V: TRBV27

CDR3: CASSEGGSHGYTF
DNA: TGTGCCAGCAGTGAAGGAGGGTCGCATGGCTACACCTTC
length: 13
size: few
D: -
J: TRBJ1-2
V: TRBV6-1

CDR3: CASSSTGAGNTIYF
DNA: TGTGCCAGCAGTTCGACAGGGGCTGGAAACACCATATATTTT
length: 14
size: -
D: TRBD1
J: TRBJ1-3
V: TRBV28

CDR3: CASSPDQGRNQPQHF
DNA: TGTGCCAGCAGCCCCGACCAGGGCCGGAATCAGCCCCAGCATTTT
length: 15
size: -
D: -
J: TRBJ1-5
V: TRBV16

CDR3: CASSAPQGAQKLFF
DNA: TGTGCCAGCAGCGCACCACAGGGGGCGCAAAAACTGTTTTTT
length: 14
size: -
D: TRBD1
J: TRBJ1-4
V: TRBV7-9

CDR3: CASSAGQGRLGEQYF
DNA: TGCGCCAGCAGCGCGGGACAGGGGCGGCTCGGCGAGCAGTACTTC
length: 15
size: -
D: TRBD1
J: TRBJ2-7
V: TRBV5-1

CDR3: CASSVGTGMGADTQYF
DNA: TGTGCCAGCAGCGTCGGGACAGGGATGGGGGCAGATACGCAGTATTTT
length: 16
size: -
D: TRBD1
J: TRBJ2-3
V: TRBV7-6

CDR3: CASSPSGSGNTIYF
DNA: TGTGCCAGCAGCCCCTCGGGCTCTGGAAACACCATATATTTT
length: 14
size: once
D: -
J: TRBJ1-3
V: TRBV7-2

CDR3: CASSSRPDLTGGREGYTF
DNA: TGCGCCAGCAGCTCCCGTCCAGACTTAACAGGGGGCCGGGAAGGCTACACCTTC
length: 18
size: -
D: TRBD1
J: TRBJ1-2
V: TRBV5-1

CDR3: CASSSGQGGYSPLHF
DNA: TGCGCCAGCAGCTCCGGACAGGGGGGGTACTCACCCCTCCACTTT
length: 15
size: once
D: TRBD1
J: TRBJ1-6
V: TRBV5-1

CDR3: CASRAGNDDEQFF
DNA: TGTGCCAGCAGAGCAGGGAATGACGATGAGCAGTTCTTC
length: 13
size: -
D: -
J: TRBJ2-1
V: TRBV27

CDR3: CSSELNTEAFF
DNA: TGCAGCTCCGAATTGAACACTGAAGCTTTCTTT
length: 11
size: few
D: -
J: TRBJ1-1
V: TRBV20-1

CDR3: CAWRQGRRGSGNTIYF
DNA: TGTGCCTGGAGACAGGGGCGTCGAGGCTCTGGAAACACCATATATTTT
length: 16
size: -
D: TRBD1
J: TRBJ1-3
V: TRBV30

CDR3: CASSSQGNTIYF
DNA: TGTGCCAGCAGTTCCCAGGGAAACACCATATATTTT
length: 12
size: -
D: -
J: TRBJ1-3
V: TRBV2

CDR3: CASSQETRGTVYEQYF
DNA: TGTGCCAGCAGCCAAGAGACCCGCGGGACAGTCTACGAGCAGTACTTC
length: 16
size: -
D: -
J: TRBJ2-7
V: TRBV4-2

CDR3: CAIRDGTSGETQYF
DNA: TGTGCCATCAGGGATGGGACTAGCGGGGAGACCCAGTACTTC
length: 14
size: -
D: TRBD2
J: TRBJ2-5
V: TRBV10-3

CDR3: CASSVEGTSGAEAFF
DNA: TGTGCCAGCAGCGTAGAGGGCACCTCGGGAGCTGAAGCTTTCTTT
length: 15
size: -
D: -
J: TRBJ1-1
V: TRBV9

CDR3: CASSFRRGQETQYF
DNA: TGTGCCAGCAGCTTTAGAAGGGGGCAAGAGACCCAGTACTTC
length: 14
size: -
D: -
J: TRBJ2-5
V: TRBV5-6

CDR3: CASSLEGQPQHF
DNA: TGCGCCAGCAGCTTGGAGGGTCAGCCCCAGCATTTT
length: 12
size: -
D: -
J: TRBJ1-5
V: TRBV5-1

CDR3: CASSDTTAAYEQYF
DNA: TGTGCCAGTAGTGACACGACGGCTGCCTACGAGCAGTACTTC
length: 14
size: -
D: -
J: TRBJ2-7
V: TRBV19

CDR3: CASSLTTGGSREQYF
DNA: TGCGCCAGCAGCCTTACGACAGGGGGCTCACGGGAGCAGTACTTC
length: 15
size: -
D: TRBD1
J: TRBJ2-7
V: TRBV5-1

CDR3: CASSSSRGGTSRSPLHF
DNA: TGTGCCAGCAGTTCGTCGCGTGGGGGGACGAGTCGGTCACCCCTCCACTTT
length: 17
size: -
D: -
J: TRBJ1-6
V: TRBV11-2

CDR3: CASSSGLSEKLFF
DNA: TGTGCCAGCAGTTCGGGACTTTCTGAAAAACTGTTTTTT
length: 13
size: -
D: -
J: TRBJ1-4
V: TRBV28

CDR3: CASRAERVYGYTF
DNA: TGTGCCAGCCGGGCGGAGAGGGTCTATGGCTACACCTTC
length: 13
size: -
D: -
J: TRBJ1-2
V: TRBV27

CDR3: CASSLGSRVNQPQHF
DNA: TGTGCCAGCAGCTTGGGTAGCAGGGTCAATCAGCCCCAGCATTTT
length: 15
size: once
D: -
J: TRBJ1-5
V: TRBV5-8

CDR3: CASSRTTGVNTGELFF
DNA: TGCGCCAGCAGCCGGACCACAGGGGTCAACACCGGGGAGCTGTTTTTT
length: 16
size: -
D: TRBD1
J: TRBJ2-2
V: TRBV5-1

CDR3: CASGSLSETQYF
DNA: TGTGCCAGCGGGAGTCTTTCGGAGACCCAGTACTTC
length: 12
size: -
D: -
J: TRBJ2-5
V: TRBV2

CDR3: CASSLVRGQSTGELFF
DNA: TGTGCCAGCAGCTTAGTTAGGGGGCAGAGCACCGGGGAGCTGTTTTTT
length: 16
size: -
D: TRBD1
J: TRBJ2-2
V: TRBV7-2

CDR3: CASSLEVTGNQLHAYNEQFF
DNA: TGTGCCAGCAGCTTAGAGGTTACGGGGAATCAACTTCATGCCTACAATGAGCAGTTCTTC
length: 20
size: few
D: -
J: TRBJ2-1
V: TRBV11-2

CDR3: CASSLRGANYGYTF
DNA: TGTGCCAGCAGCCTCCGGGGCGCTAACTATGGCTACACCTTC
length: 14
size: few
D: -
J: TRBJ1-2
V: TRBV11-3

CDR3: CAYTGQEGNGNTIYF
DNA: TGTGCCTATACAGGGCAGGAGGGTAATGGAAACACCATATATTTT
length: 15
size: -
D: -
J: TRBJ1-3
V: TRBV30

CDR3: CASEGDLSYEQYF
DNA: TGTGCGAGCGAGGGGGACCTCTCCTACGAGCAGTACTTC
length: 13
size: -
D: -
J: TRBJ2-7
V: TRBV2

CDR3: CASSGTGMNTEAFF
DNA: TGTGCCAGCAGCGGGACAGGGATGAACACTGAAGCTTTCTTT
length: 14
size: -
D: TRBD1
J: TRBJ1-1
V: TRBV5-6

CDR3: CASSQGAYEQYF
DNA: TGTGCCAGCAGTCAGGGGGCTTACGAGCAGTACTTC
length: 12
size: -
D: TRBD1
J: TRBJ2-7
V: TRBV5-5

CDR3: CASSESRGLIKYGYTF
DNA: TGTGCCAGCAGTGAATCACGGGGCCTTATTAAATATGGCTACACCTTC
length: 16
size: -
D: -
J: TRBJ1-2
V: TRBV6-1

CDR3: CASSIKGGVTEAFF
DNA: TGTGCCAGCTCAATTAAAGGGGGGGTCACTGAAGCTTTCTTT
length: 14
size: -
D: -
J: TRBJ1-1
V: TRBV18

CDR3: CASSLTPGAGYTF
DNA: TGCGCCAGCAGCTTGACCCCAGGGGCTGGCTACACCTTC
length: 13
size: -
D: -
J: TRBJ1-2
V: TRBV5-1

CDR3: CASSLDLHNGDEAFF
DNA: TGTGCCAGCAGCTTGGACCTCCACAATGGAGATGAAGCTTTCTTT
length: 15
size: -
D: -
J: TRBJ1-1
V: TRBV11-3

CDR3: CSVDFGGTDTQYF
DNA: TGCAGCGTTGACTTCGGAGGGACAGATACGCAGTATTTT
length: 13
size: -
D: -
J: TRBJ2-3
V: TRBV29-1

CDR3: CASNERGGDTQYF
DNA: TGTGCCAGCAATGAGCGGGGGGGGGATACGCAGTATTTT
length: 13
size: -
D: TRBD2
J: TRBJ2-3
V: TRBV2